Below are 11 T cell receptor beta chains sequenced from a single sample in a study of cytomegalovirus exposure and HLA in healthy donors. This PCR relied on a set of 60 Vbeta primers and 13 Jbeta primers. Assay used: immunoSEQ multiplex PCR; TCRdb lists only in-frame clones, some missing. The sample shows over 150,000 clones, around 80% of them seen only once. Sequencing was performed on PBMCs. The receptors here all came from a woman between 50 and 59 years old in good health and CMV-seropositive.

The chain recombines TRBV19 with TRBJ2-3; possibly TRBD2 for D (6 bases). Per the germline V gene, CDR1 is LNHDA and CDR2 is SQIVND (reference sequence). Deletions cut 7 bases from V and 0 bases from J, with 14 bases between. CDR3 length equals 15 residues. The CDR3 nucleotides read TGTGCCAGTACCCGGGACTGCACAAGCACAGATACGCAGTATTTT. Its translation is CASTRDCTSTDTQYF.

In its sample, this clone was seen once. This sequence joins TRBV9 and TRBJ2-7; TRBD2 agrees at 7 bases. CDR1 and CDR2 from the germline V gene are SGDLS and YYNGEE. The CDR3 spans 15 residues. V shed 2 bases and J 3 bases; nucleotides not matched to a gene: 8. The DNA of the CDR3 is TGTGCCAGCAGCGTTTTATCCGGGGGGAACTACGAGCAGTACTTC. It is translated as CASSVLSGGNYEQYF.

The chain combines TRBV19 with TRBJ1-4, with a tentative D call TRBD1 (6 bases). The CDR3 contains 15 residues. With 5 bases removed from V and 4 bases from J, the gap between germline ends came to 14 bases. The germline CDR1 and CDR2 sequences are LNHDA and SQIVND (reference sequence). The CDR3, as DNA: TGTGCCAGTAGTGTTCGACAGGCCTATAATGAAAAACTGTTTTTT. Protein sequence: CASSVRQAYNEKLFF. Supplemented by reference TRBV19 and TRBJ1-4, the full variable domain reads DGGITQSPKYLFRKEGQNVTLSCEQNLNHDAMYWYRQDPGQGLRLIYYSQIVNDFQKGDIAEGYSVSREKKESFPLTVTSAQKNPTAFYLCASSVRQAYNEKLFFGSGTQLSVL.

This sequence joins TRBV19 and TRBJ2-1; the match to TRBD2 covers 11 bases. Germline CDR1 is LNHDA and CDR2 is SQIVND (reference sequence). This CDR3 contains 17 residues. V lost 1 base, J lost 6 bases, and 8 bases stayed unmatched. CDR3 in amino acids: CASSIALTSGSANEQFF. The CDR3 nucleotides read TGTGCCAGTAGTATAGCGTTAACTAGCGGGAGTGCCAATGAGCAGTTCTTC.

This chain connects TRBV5-1 to TRBJ1-1, with a tentative D call TRBD1 (5 bases). The CDR3 runs to 13 residues. The germline V and J ends were trimmed by 0 bases and 5 bases, with 8 bases remaining between them. Germline-derived CDR1 and CDR2 are SGHRS and YFSETQ. Here the CDR3 DNA reads TGCGCCAGCAGCTTGGGTGGACATACTGAAGCTTTCTTT. Translated: CASSLGGHTEAFF.

This clone has only one observation. This sequence joins TRBV28 and TRBJ2-7; D uncertain. CDR3 length: 12 amino acids. Germline V gene data show CDR1 as MDHEN and CDR2 as SYDVKM. V lost 5 bases and J 2 bases, leaving 7 bases between the germline ends. CDR3: CASSPLTYEQYF. DNA of the CDR3: TGTGCCAGCAGTCCACTAACCTACGAGCAGTACTTC. The complete variable domain, with remaining parts taken from reference TRBV28 and TRBJ2-7, reads DVKVTQSSRYLVKRTGEKVFLECVQDMDHENMFWYRQDPGLGLRLIYFSYDVKMKEKGDIPEGYSVSREKKERFSLILESASTNQTSMYLCASSPLTYEQYFGPGTRLTVT.

J is TRBJ1-1 and V is TRBV28, with 7 bases that match TRBD1. The V segment lost 6 bases and the J segment 5 bases; nucleotides outside the gene matches: 3. This CDR3 spans 12 amino acids. Germline V gene data show CDR1 as MDHEN and CDR2 as SYDVKM. The CDR3 DNA follows: TGTGCCAGCAGGGAACAGGGGACTGAAGCTTTCTTT. Translation gives CASREQGTEAFF.

The rearrangement links TRBV6-5 to TRBJ2-1; weak D call: TRBD2 (6 bases). The CDR3 runs 13 residues. CDR1 MNHEY and CDR2 SVGAGI come from the germline V gene. The germline V and J ends were trimmed by 2 bases and 4 bases, with 6 bases remaining between them. In DNA form, the CDR3 reads TGTGCCAGCAGTTACGCGGGATACAATGAGCAGTTCTTC. This translates into CASSYAGYNEQFF.

Points on this clone: A read error may produce the germline difference seen at one junction end. J is TRBJ1-5 and V is TRBV7-9, with a weak D call TRBD1 (6 bases). The CDR3 length is 12 residues. In germline, CDR1 is SEHNR, CDR2 FQNEAQ (reference sequence). The CDR3 loop reads CSSRGSGGPQHF. The CDR3, as DNA: TGTTCCAGCAGGGGCTCGGGGGGGCCCCAGCATTTT.

The V call is TRBV7-9, the J call TRBJ2-7, with 8 bases identical to TRBD2. The ends lost 6 bases at V and 6 bases at J; junction bases unmatched: 13. Germline V CDR1 and CDR2: SEHNR, FQNEAQ (reference sequence). The CDR3 loop spans 15 amino acids. The CDR3 protein is CASRKTTGTRGEQYF. CDR3 sequence (DNA): TGTGCCAGCAGGAAAACAACCGGGACTAGAGGCGAGCAGTACTTC.

The rearrangement uses TRBV15 and TRBJ2-3; the D gene is possibly TRBD2 (5 bases). V was pared by 3 bases and J by 1 base, with 5 bases between. This CDR3 comprises 13 residues. Germline values: CDR1 LNHNV, CDR2 YYDKDF (reference sequence). In DNA, the CDR3 is TGTGCCACCAGCAGTAGCGGCACAGATACGCAGTATTTT. This encodes CATSSSGTDTQYF.